A selection of T cell receptor beta chains follows, all from one sample in a study of CD8+CD57+ T cells in acquired aplastic anemia. TCRdb analysed the reads with MiXCR anew, one entry per CDR3 protein. The profile shows about 200,000 distinct CDR3 sequences, 50% to 70% of them singletons. The specimen sequenced was sorted CD4+, CD8+, or CD8+CD57+ T cells (not recorded which) from PBMCs. The receptors come from a human donor with aplastic anemia. Both conserved end residues are part of each CDR3. Fields, in order: V gene, D gene, clone size, J gene, CDR3 length, CDR3 protein, CDR3 DNA. A D gene is named only where the DNA matches it firmly. Some rows have no size entry. The others give once, few or many, or a class for an expanded clone.

V gene: TRBV7-6; D gene: .; clone size: .; J gene: TRBJ1-6; CDR3 length: 14; CDR3 protein: CASTPGSGNSPLHF; CDR3 DNA: TGTGCCAGCACCCCTGGGTCAGGAAATTCACCCCTCCACTTT
V gene: TRBV24-1; D gene: TRBD1; clone size: many; J gene: TRBJ1-1; CDR3 length: 20; CDR3 protein: CASVAGRDRDLFVRTGEAFF; CDR3 DNA: TGTGCCAGTGTTGCTGGCCGCGACAGGGATCTATTTGTGAGAACTGGTGAAGCTTTCTTT
V gene: TRBV7-8; D gene: TRBD1; clone size: .; J gene: TRBJ1-2; CDR3 length: 13; CDR3 protein: CASSQGVGGGYTF; CDR3 DNA: TGTGCCAGCAGCCAGGGGGTAGGCGGTGGCTACACCTTC
V gene: TRBV29-1; D gene: TRBD1; clone size: .; J gene: TRBJ2-1; CDR3 length: 14; CDR3 protein: CSVTDRGKYNEQFF; CDR3 DNA: TGCAGCGTTACCGACAGGGGGAAGTACAATGAGCAGTTCTTC
V gene: TRBV29-1; D gene: .; clone size: once; J gene: TRBJ2-7; CDR3 length: 14; CDR3 protein: CSVEGDGVSYEQYF; CDR3 DNA: TGCAGCGTTGAGGGGGATGGGGTCTCCTACGAGCAGTACTTC
V gene: TRBV15; D gene: TRBD2; clone size: once; J gene: TRBJ2-7; CDR3 length: 15; CDR3 protein: CASSELAGVRYEQYF; CDR3 DNA: TGTGCCAGCAGCGAACTAGCGGGAGTTCGGTACGAGCAGTACTTC
V gene: TRBV24-1; D gene: .; clone size: .; J gene: TRBJ1-5; CDR3 length: 13; CDR3 protein: CATSDSRTGPQHF; CDR3 DNA: TGTGCCACCAGTGATTCAAGAACGGGGCCCCAGCATTTT
V gene: TRBV20-1; D gene: .; clone size: once; J gene: TRBJ2-3; CDR3 length: 13; CDR3 protein: CSARDDSTDTQYF; CDR3 DNA: TGCAGTGCTAGAGATGACAGCACAGATACGCAGTATTTT
V gene: TRBV9; D gene: TRBD2; clone size: few; J gene: TRBJ2-3; CDR3 length: 14; CDR3 protein: CASSSSGGQDTQYF; CDR3 DNA: TGTGCCAGCAGCTCCTCGGGGGGGCAAGATACGCAGTATTTT
V gene: TRBV24-1; D gene: .; clone size: .; J gene: TRBJ2-6; CDR3 length: 16; CDR3 protein: CATKRETRSGANVLTF; CDR3 DNA: TGTGCCACTAAACGGGAGACCAGGTCCGGGGCCAACGTCCTGACTTTC
V gene: TRBV9; D gene: TRBD2; clone size: few; J gene: TRBJ2-1; CDR3 length: 16; CDR3 protein: CASSEEAVGTSGEQFF; CDR3 DNA: TGTGCCAGCAGCGAAGAGGCGGTTGGGACTAGCGGTGAGCAGTTCTTC
V gene: TRBV13; D gene: .; clone size: many; J gene: TRBJ2-7; CDR3 length: 12; CDR3 protein: CASSSSVYEQYF; CDR3 DNA: TGTGCCAGCAGCTCGTCTGTCTACGAGCAGTACTTC
V gene: TRBV19; D gene: .; clone size: many; J gene: TRBJ1-4; CDR3 length: 14; CDR3 protein: CASSITGGGEKLFF; CDR3 DNA: TGTGCCAGTAGTATAACCGGGGGCGGTGAAAAACTGTTTTTT
V gene: TRBV7-3; D gene: .; clone size: .; J gene: TRBJ2-3; CDR3 length: 13; CDR3 protein: CASSGRRTDTQYF; CDR3 DNA: TGCGCCAGCAGTGGGAGGCGCACAGATACGCAGTATTTT